These 18 T cell receptor beta chains were all obtained from the same sample, sequenced in a study of CD8 T cells in ankylosing spondylitis. Findings and limits, study-wide: Ankylosing spondylitis blood appeared to carry a characteristic TCR beta motif of roughly eight highly homologous variants.

The antigens for these receptors are not known. In TCRdb, the 5' RACE reads were re-called with MiXCR into one record per CDR3 protein. Counted here are some 840,000 distinct CDR3 sequences, around 11% occurring once; the ten biggest clones make up 0.51%. Specimen: blood, either unsorted or a sorted T cell fraction (not recorded which). The receptor set was obtained from a male donor with ankylosing spondylitis.

This clonotype was observed a handful of times. The genes are TRBV6-6 and TRBJ1-1; D gene unclear. This CDR3 has 11 residues. The V end lost 4 bases, the J end lost 8 bases, and 8 bases lay between the germline ends. Germline values: CDR1 MNHNY, CDR2 SVGAGI (reference sequence). The CDR3 DNA follows: TGTGCCAGCAGTTCTGGTATAGAAGCTTTCTTT. Translation gives CASSSGIEAFF.

J is TRBJ2-1 and V is TRBV6-1; 7 nucleotides agree with TRBD2. Per germline, CDR1 MNHNS and CDR2 SASEGT. The CDR3 runs to 19 residues. Trimming at V came to 6 bases and at J to 0 bases, leaving 17 bases not matched to a gene. CDR3 residues: CASRFSGGSLTLSYNEQFF. CDR3 in DNA: TGTGCCAGCAGGTTTTCCGGGGGGAGCCTAACCCTCTCCTACAATGAGCAGTTCTTC.

This clonotype was counted a few times. The V gene is TRBV4-3, the J gene TRBJ2-3, with D tentatively TRBD2 (6 bases). The germline CDR1 and CDR2 sequences are LGHNA and YSLEER. Trimming left V 0 bases short and J 0 bases short, with 16 bases between. The CDR3 covers 18 residues. CDR3 region: CASSQEWGSGLSTDTQYF. The CDR3 DNA follows: TGCGCCAGCAGCCAAGAGTGGGGTAGCGGCCTGAGCACAGATACGCAGTATTTT.

This chain joins TRBV18 and TRBJ2-1; D possibly corresponds to TRBD1 (6 bases). Trimming cost V 6 bases and J 4 bases, with 22 bases left between them. From germline, CDR1 is KGHSH and CDR2 LQKENI. This CDR3 region has 17 residues. CDR3 protein: CASSNRAGSARYNEQFF. CDR3 bases: TGTGCCAGCTCTAACAGGGCTGGTAGCGCAAGATACAATGAGCAGTTCTTC. Combining the CDR3 with reference TRBV18 and TRBJ2-1 gives the whole variable domain NAGVMQNPRHLVRRRGQEARLRCSPMKGHSHVYWYRQLPEEGLKFMVYLQKENIIDESGMPKERFSAEFPKEGPSILRIQQVVRGDSAAYFCASSNRAGSARYNEQFFGPGTRLTVL.

The rearrangement joins TRBV14 to TRBJ2-1; no definite D call. Trimming left V 5 bases short and J 2 bases short, with 10 bases between. The germline gives CDR1 SGHDN, CDR2 FVKESK. The CDR3 has 14 amino acids. The CDR3 loop is CASSSRTTYNEQFF. The CDR3 DNA follows: TGTGCCAGCAGCTCGAGGACCACCTACAATGAGCAGTTCTTC.

The chain joins TRBV28 to TRBJ2-1; tentatively, D is TRBD1 (5 bases). V was cut by 6 bases and J by 6 bases, with 15 bases left in between. This CDR3 is built from 14 residues. Germline V CDR1 and CDR2: MDHEN, SYDVKM. DNA of the CDR3: TGTGCCAGCAGCCGCAGGGAAACCCCCAATGAGCAGTTCTTC. Translating gives CASSRRETPNEQFF.

The chain employs TRBV20-1 and TRBJ2-7, with D unclear. The germline gives CDR1 DFQATT, CDR2 SNEGSKA (reference sequence). The CDR3 is 11 amino acids. Trimming shortened V by 2 bases and J by 3 bases, and 5 bases separated the two germline ends. The CDR3 reads CSARQNYEQYF. The CDR3 DNA is TGCAGTGCTAGACAAAACTACGAGCAGTACTTC.

This clonotype was seen more than once but under ten times. The chain uses TRBV10-3 and TRBJ1-4, with D unclear. The V and J ends lost 0 bases and 7 bases respectively, with 3 bases between them. The CDR3 is made up of 12 amino acids. Germline values: CDR1 ENHRY, CDR2 SYGVKD. The CDR3 reads CAISESSEKLFF. In DNA form, the CDR3 reads TGTGCCATCAGTGAGTCGTCTGAAAAACTGTTTTTT.

This clonotype showed up just a few times. The gene calls are TRBV10-3 and TRBJ2-1; D is unclear. Trimming shortened V by 5 bases and J by 0 bases, and 11 bases separated the two germline ends. The CDR3 has 15 residues. From germline, CDR1 is ENHRY and CDR2 SYGVKD. This CDR3 is CAISQFLSSYNEQFF. The CDR3 DNA reads as TGTGCCATCAGTCAATTTCTCAGCTCCTACAATGAGCAGTTCTTC.

The rearrangement links TRBV28 to TRBJ2-7, with TRBD1 identical over 8 bases. The CDR3 extends over 15 amino acids. Looked up from germline, CDR1 is MDHEN and CDR2 is SYDVKM. V lost 6 bases and J lost 4; bases outside the gene matches: 11. CDR3 bases: TGTGCCAGCAGGACACCGGGACAGGTTTTATACGAGCAGTACTTC. Protein sequence: CASRTPGQVLYEQYF. The full variable domain, rest sourced from reference TRBV28 and TRBJ2-7, is DVKVTQSSRYLVKRTGEKVFLECVQDMDHENMFWYRQDPGLGLRLIYFSYDVKMKEKGDIPEGYSVSREKKERFSLILESASTNQTSMYLCASRTPGQVLYEQYFGPGTRLTVT.

The rearrangement joins TRBV11-2 to TRBJ2-4, with D perhaps being TRBD1 or TRBD2 (5 bases each). The germline V and J ends were trimmed by 5 bases and 5 bases, with 13 bases remaining between them. Per germline, CDR1 SGHAT and CDR2 FQNNGV. The CDR3 contains 14 residues. The CDR3 DNA follows: TGTGCCAGCAGCCCGGGGACGTGGGAAAACATTCAGTACTTC. It yields the protein CASSPGTWENIQYF.

The sample holds a few counts of this clonotype. The J gene is TRBJ2-7, the V gene TRBV20-1, with D hard to call. CDR3 size: 14 residues. The germline V gene has CDR1 DFQATT and CDR2 SNEGSKA (reference sequence). V lost 3 bases and J lost 4, with 16 bases in between. The DNA for the CDR3 is TGCAGTGCTAGCCCCCCCCTGGCAGTTTACGAGCAGTACTTC. Translated, it gives CSASPPLAVYEQYF.

The rearrangement uses TRBV11-2 and TRBJ2-7, with D perhaps TRBD2 (6 bases). CDR3 size: 16 residues. V was cut by 5 bases and J by 1 base, with 18 bases left in between. Germline V CDR1 and CDR2: SGHAT, FQNNGV. This chain's CDR3 is CASSAPVQGLSYEQYF. The CDR3 DNA reads as TGTGCCAGCAGCGCGCCCGTTCAGGGACTTTCCTACGAGCAGTACTTC.

A few counts support this clonotype. The V call is TRBV4-1, the J call TRBJ1-1; possible D gene TRBD1, 5 bases. The V gene's germline CDR1 is MGHRA and CDR2 YSYEKL. The CDR3 covers 16 residues. Trimming stripped 1 base from V and 0 bases from J, with 12 bases between. The CDR3: CASSQAGNRLNTEAFF. In DNA form, the CDR3 reads TGCGCCAGCAGCCAAGCGGGTAACAGGTTGAACACTGAAGCTTTCTTT.

This clonotype was seen ten or more times. The CDR3 sequence is CASSFGQFSGEQYF. The CDR3 DNA follows: TGCGCCAGCAGCTTCGGACAGTTCTCGGGCGAGCAGTACTTC. This chain joins TRBV5-1 and TRBJ2-7; weak D call: TRBD1 (6 bases). CDR1 is SGHRS, CDR2 YFSETQ, per germline. The CDR3 consists of 14 residues. V lost 2 bases and J lost 6, with 15 bases in between.

The table lists this clonotype with a few counts. The chain combines TRBV7-2 with TRBJ2-1, with a tentative D call TRBD1 (5 bases). Germline CDR1 reads SGHTA; CDR2 reads FQGNSA. CDR3 size: 15 residues. Trimming removed 5 bases from V and 5 bases from J, with 16 bases in between. As DNA, the CDR3 is TGTGCCAGCAGCCGCCAGGGATTCCTCGACAATGAGCAGTTCTTC. This sequence encodes CASSRQGFLDNEQFF. The full variable domain, its missing parts supplied by reference TRBV7-2 and TRBJ2-1, is GAGVSQSPSNKVTEKGKDVELRCDPISGHTALYWYRQSLGQGLEFLIYFQGNSAPDKSGLPSDRFSAERTGGSVSTLTIQRTQQEDSAVYLCASSRQGFLDNEQFFGPGTRLTVL.

This clonotype showed up just a few times. The CDR3 region is CASSSRDTREQYF. CDR3 nucleotide sequence: TGTGCCAGCAGTTCCCGGGACACCCGAGAGCAGTACTTC. This chain uses TRBV28 with TRBJ2-7; weak D call: TRBD1 (6 bases). The CDR3 contains 13 residues. From germline, CDR1 is MDHEN and CDR2 SYDVKM. Trimming removed 4 bases at V and 7 bases at J, with 14 bases between.

This clonotype was detected only a few times. The V call is TRBV15, the J call TRBJ1-2; D unclear. The ends were cut back, 3 bases at V and 9 bases at J, with 17 bases in the middle. CDR1 and CDR2 (germline): LNHNV, YYDKDF (reference sequence). The CDR3 is 14 amino acids. The CDR3 region is CATSRVYRDDSYTF. CDR3 in DNA: TGTGCCACCAGCAGGGTGTACAGAGACGACAGCTACACCTTC.